These T cell receptor beta chains were read from a single sample in a study of shared clonotypes between healthy human individuals. Repertoires were generated with immunoSEQ multiplex PCR, while TCRdb's copy carries only in-frame clones and drops some. The sample has 1.5 million to 2.5 million clones; about 95% are singletons. Sequencing used naive CD8+ T cells sorted from blood. The source of these receptors is a man younger than 30 in good health. Both conserved end residues are part of each CDR3. The D gene is left open where the match is weak. Expanded clones are given a class, and other clones once, few, many or no size at all.

clone size: once
D gene: NA
V gene: TRBV5-1
J gene: TRBJ2-2
CDR3 DNA: TGCGCCAGCCACTGGGACCGTTCGAACACCGGGGAGCTGTTTTTT
CDR3 protein: CASHWDRSNTGELFF

clone size: NA
D gene: NA
V gene: TRBV4-1
J gene: TRBJ2-2
CDR3 DNA: TGCGCCAGCAAAGAACGGGCAGGGGCGGACACCGGGGAGCTGTTTTTT
CDR3 protein: CASKERAGADTGELFF

clone size: NA
D gene: NA
V gene: TRBV1
J gene: TRBJ2-3
CDR3 DNA: TGCACCAGCAGCCAAGGCTTAGCGGGCCGCACAGATACGCAGTATTTT
CDR3 protein: CTSSQGLAGRTDTQYF

clone size: NA
D gene: NA
V gene: TRBV28
J gene: TRBJ1-1
CDR3 DNA: TGTGCCAGCAGTTTCCGGGGTATCACTGAAGCTTTCTTT
CDR3 protein: CASSFRGITEAFF

clone size: NA
D gene: NA
V gene: TRBV5-6
J gene: TRBJ2-1
CDR3 DNA: TGTGCCAGCAGCTTGGGCGGACTGGGTCGGCATGAGCAGTTCTTC
CDR3 protein: CASSLGGLGRHEQFF

clone size: NA
D gene: TRBD1
V gene: TRBV4-1
J gene: TRBJ2-2
CDR3 DNA: TGCGCCAGCAGCCCCAGGGGGCCCGAGGACACCGGGGAGCTGTTTTTT
CDR3 protein: CASSPRGPEDTGELFF

clone size: NA
D gene: NA
V gene: TRBV28
J gene: TRBJ2-3
CDR3 DNA: TGTGCCAGCAGTCTCCGCGGCGGGAATACGCAGTATTTT
CDR3 protein: CASSLRGGNTQYF

clone size: NA
D gene: TRBD1
V gene: TRBV9
J gene: TRBJ1-1
CDR3 DNA: TGTGCCAGCAGCGTCGAAGGGGGCGGCACTGAAGCTTTCTTT
CDR3 protein: CASSVEGGGTEAFF

clone size: NA
D gene: TRBD1
V gene: TRBV27
J gene: TRBJ2-7
CDR3 DNA: TGTGCCAGCAGTTCAACCCGGACAGGACAGGTCGAGCAGTACTTC
CDR3 protein: CASSSTRTGQVEQYF

clone size: NA
D gene: NA
V gene: TRBV15
J gene: TRBJ2-2
CDR3 DNA: TGTGCCACCAGCCACAACCCACCCGAGTGGGAGAACACCGGGGAGCTGTTTTTT
CDR3 protein: CATSHNPPEWENTGELFF

clone size: NA
D gene: TRBD1
V gene: TRBV6-6
J gene: TRBJ1-1
CDR3 DNA: TGTGCCAGCAGTATACAGGGGGCCCCCGAAGCTTTCTTT
CDR3 protein: CASSIQGAPEAFF

clone size: NA
D gene: NA
V gene: TRBV9
J gene: TRBJ2-7
CDR3 DNA: TGTGCCAGCAGCCCGGGGAGCTCCTGGCACGAGCAGTACTTC
CDR3 protein: CASSPGSSWHEQYF

clone size: NA
D gene: NA
V gene: TRBV6-1
J gene: TRBJ2-7
CDR3 DNA: TGTGCCAGCAGTGAAGTAGGGGCTGACGGCTACGAGCAGTACTTC
CDR3 protein: CASSEVGADGYEQYF

clone size: NA
D gene: NA
V gene: TRBV27
J gene: TRBJ1-5
CDR3 DNA: TGTGCCAGCAGTTCGGGACCTGGTTGGCCCCAGCATTTT
CDR3 protein: CASSSGPGWPQHF

clone size: once
D gene: TRBD2
V gene: TRBV27
J gene: TRBJ2-1
CDR3 DNA: TGTGCCAGCAGTCTCGGACTAGCGGGAGGACCGGGTTACAATGAGCAGTTCTTC
CDR3 protein: CASSLGLAGGPGYNEQFF

clone size: NA
D gene: NA
V gene: TRBV7-9
J gene: TRBJ1-2
CDR3 DNA: TGTGCCAGCAGCCCAAGTCCTTGGGGGGATGGCTACACCTTC
CDR3 protein: CASSPSPWGDGYTF

clone size: NA
D gene: NA
V gene: TRBV5-6
J gene: TRBJ2-5
CDR3 DNA: TGTGCCAGCAGCTTGGGTTCTAGGGGGGAGACCCAGTACTTC
CDR3 protein: CASSLGSRGETQYF

clone size: NA
D gene: NA
V gene: TRBV27
J gene: TRBJ1-1
CDR3 DNA: TGTGCCAGCAGGAGAGGCACTGAAGCTTTCTTT
CDR3 protein: CASRRGTEAFF

clone size: NA
D gene: NA
V gene: TRBV5-6
J gene: TRBJ1-5
CDR3 DNA: TGTGCCAGCAGCGTTTGGCAGGGTTATAGCAATCAGCCCCAGCATTTT
CDR3 protein: CASSVWQGYSNQPQHF

clone size: NA
D gene: NA
V gene: TRBV4-3
J gene: TRBJ1-6
CDR3 DNA: TGCGCCAGCAGCCAAGACATGGGATTCTATAATTCACCCCTCCACTTT
CDR3 protein: CASSQDMGFYNSPLHF

clone size: NA
D gene: TRBD1
V gene: TRBV10-3
J gene: TRBJ2-1
CDR3 DNA: TGTGCCATCAGCGAAGAGGGGGCCTCCGGCAATGAGCAGTTCTTC
CDR3 protein: CAISEEGASGNEQFF

clone size: NA
D gene: TRBD2
V gene: TRBV4-1
J gene: TRBJ2-7
CDR3 DNA: TGCGCCAGCAGCCAAATAAGCGGGGGTGTTTACGAGCAGTACTTC
CDR3 protein: CASSQISGGVYEQYF

clone size: NA
D gene: NA
V gene: TRBV13
J gene: TRBJ2-3
CDR3 DNA: TGTGCCAGCAGCTCCCGACGAGAAACTAGCACAGATACGCAGTATTTT
CDR3 protein: CASSSRRETSTDTQYF

clone size: NA
D gene: TRBD2
V gene: TRBV14
J gene: TRBJ2-1
CDR3 DNA: TGTGCCAGCAGCCAAGCTCAGGGGATAGCGGGAGTCTCGAATGAGCAGTTCTTC
CDR3 protein: CASSQAQGIAGVSNEQFF

clone size: NA
D gene: NA
V gene: TRBV6-5
J gene: TRBJ2-7
CDR3 DNA: TGTGCCAGCAGTTACTCGATAGGGTCCGTGTACGAGCAGTACTTC
CDR3 protein: CASSYSIGSVYEQYF

clone size: once
D gene: NA
V gene: TRBV27
J gene: TRBJ2-7
CDR3 DNA: TGTGCCAGCAGCCCCCAGGGTTCCTACGAGCAGTACTTC
CDR3 protein: CASSPQGSYEQYF

clone size: NA
D gene: TRBD1
V gene: TRBV2
J gene: TRBJ1-2
CDR3 DNA: TGTGCCAGCAGGGAACAGGGGGCCTATGGCTACACCTTC
CDR3 protein: CASREQGAYGYTF

clone size: NA
D gene: TRBD1
V gene: TRBV7-2
J gene: TRBJ2-3
CDR3 DNA: TGTGCCAGCAGCGAAGGACAGGGGGCGATAGATACGCAGTATTTT
CDR3 protein: CASSEGQGAIDTQYF